This TCR beta chain originates from a study of T cells in localized non-small cell lung cancer. The CDR3 sequence is 16 residues long. V was pared by 3 bases and J by 5 bases, with 9 bases of the junction left unmatched. Germline values: CDR1 GTSNPN, CDR2 SVGIG (reference sequence). Clones were sequenced by immunoSEQ multiplex PCR, and TCRdb holds only the in-frame ones, with some missing. The table records about 2,700 clones, around a sixth of them present only once. This clone was detected a few times. This receptor was taken from a man between 35 and 75 years old with stage I lung adenocarcinoma. The chain joins TRBV30 to TRBJ2-2; 10 nucleotides agree with TRBD1. The material sequenced was lung tumor tissue, taken before any cancer treatment. The CDR3 reads CAWSSDRGVGTGELFF. CDR3 sequence (DNA): TGTGCCTGGAGCTCGGACAGGGGGGTAGGGACCGGGGAGCTGTTTTTT. Looking up the rest from reference TRBV30 and TRBJ2-2 gives the full variable domain: SQTIHQWPATLVQPVGSPLSLECTVEGTSNPNLYWYRQAAGRGLQLLFYSVGIGQISSEVPQNLSASRPQDRQFILSSKKLLLSDSGFYLCAWSSDRGVGTGELFFGEGSRLTVL.